This TCR beta chain was retrieved from a study of T cell changes during pregnancy in multiple sclerosis. Clones were sequenced by immunoSEQ multiplex PCR, and TCRdb holds only the in-frame ones, with some missing. The table shows 35,000 to 55,000 clones, with 75% to 90% occurring only once. V shed 7 bases and J shed 2 bases, with 16 bases lying between them. Germline CDR1 reads LNHDA; CDR2 reads SQIVND (reference sequence). CDR3 length: 15 residues. Source: peripheral blood, taken in the second trimester of pregnancy. V gene TRBV19 combines with J gene TRBJ2-3; D is undetermined. The receptor was derived from a female donor in good health, enrolled as a control in a pregnancy study. CDR3 loop: CASKPAVVHTDTQYF. In DNA, the CDR3 is TGTGCCAGTAAGCCCGCTGTAGTCCACACAGATACGCAGTATTTT.